Given below is one TCR beta chain in context. The antigen remains unidentified. TCRdb re-called the 5' RACE reads through MiXCR, storing one row per CDR3 protein. The sample consists of almost 400,000 distinct CDR3 sequences, about a fifth of them appearing once. V lost 2 bases to trimming and J lost 2 bases; unmatched junction nucleotides: 4. The V gene's germline CDR1 is SGHKS and CDR2 YYEKEE (reference sequence). CDR3 size: 15 residues. These data belong to a study of CD8 T cells in ankylosing spondylitis. Study findings and constraints: Significant enrichment of disease-linked clones was reportedly seen in matched ankylosing spondylitis synovial fluid. Previously reported in reactive arthritis synovial fluid and blood were some of the motif variants. With a CD8+ phenotype, disease-linked clones were relatively rare in peripheral blood. A TCR beta motif of eight highly homologous variants appeared characteristic of ankylosing spondylitis blood.

This chain connects TRBV5-5 to TRBJ2-1; 7 bases line up with TRBD1. Sequences were obtained from blood, either unsorted or a sorted T cell fraction (not recorded which). The TCR comes from a male donor with ankylosing spondylitis. The CDR3 sequence is CASSFLQGPYNEQFF. The CDR3 nucleotides read TGTGCCAGCAGCTTTTTACAGGGGCCCTACAATGAGCAGTTCTTC.